One sample yielded the 4 T cell receptor beta chains listed below, sequenced in a study of cytomegalovirus exposure and HLA in healthy donors. A multiplex PCR was run with 60 Vbeta primers and 13 Jbeta primers. Data came from immunoSEQ multiplex PCR; TCRdb stores just in-frame clones and leaves some out. The data show some 130,000 clones, 66% seen once. Sequenced sample: PBMCs. All receptors derive from a human donor in good health.

The rearrangement joins TRBV19 to TRBJ2-2; the match to TRBD1 covers 12 bases. CDR3 length: 18 residues. J gave up 7 bases and V 2 bases, and 11 bases lay outside the gene matches. Germline V gene sequence: CDR1 LNHDA, CDR2 SQIVND (reference sequence). The CDR3 sequence is CASSILIGGQGAYGELFF. DNA of the CDR3: TGTGCCAGTAGTATATTAATCGGGGGACAGGGGGCATACGGGGAGCTGTTTTTT.

This chain links TRBV7-6 with TRBJ2-5; possibly TRBD1 for D (6 bases). The germline V gene has CDR1 SGHVS and CDR2 FNYEAQ. Trimming shortened V by 2 bases and J by 5 bases, and 6 bases separated the two germline ends. The CDR3 has 12 amino acids. CDR3 coding DNA: TGTGCCAGCAGCTTAAGGGGGGAGACCCAGTACTTC. It codes for CASSLRGETQYF. The full variable domain, with the rest looked up from reference TRBV7-6 and TRBJ2-5, is GAGVSQSPRYKVTKRGQDVALRCDPISGHVSLYWYRQALGQGPEFLTYFNYEAQQDKSGLPNDRFSAERPEGSISTLTIQRTEQRDSAMYRCASSLRGETQYFGPGTRLLVL.

This rearrangement joins TRBV7-8 to TRBJ2-5; 7 bases are shared with TRBD2. This CDR3 comprises 14 residues. Looked up from germline, CDR1 is SGHVS and CDR2 is FQNEAQ. Trimming removed 1 base from V and 7 bases from J; junction bases left unmatched: 6. CDR3 loop: CASSLVAGVATQYF. The CDR3 DNA reads as TGTGCCAGCAGCTTAGTGGCGGGAGTCGCGACCCAGTACTTC.

The gene calls are TRBV7-9 and TRBJ2-3, with D possibly matching TRBD1 (6 bases). V lost 5 bases to trimming and J lost 1 base, with 16 bases between them. Looked up from germline, CDR1 is SEHNR and CDR2 is FQNEAQ (reference sequence). The CDR3 runs to 16 residues. DNA of the CDR3: TGTGCCAGCAGCCAGAGGGGGATTGCTGGCACAGATACGCAGTATTTT. This encodes CASSQRGIAGTDTQYF.